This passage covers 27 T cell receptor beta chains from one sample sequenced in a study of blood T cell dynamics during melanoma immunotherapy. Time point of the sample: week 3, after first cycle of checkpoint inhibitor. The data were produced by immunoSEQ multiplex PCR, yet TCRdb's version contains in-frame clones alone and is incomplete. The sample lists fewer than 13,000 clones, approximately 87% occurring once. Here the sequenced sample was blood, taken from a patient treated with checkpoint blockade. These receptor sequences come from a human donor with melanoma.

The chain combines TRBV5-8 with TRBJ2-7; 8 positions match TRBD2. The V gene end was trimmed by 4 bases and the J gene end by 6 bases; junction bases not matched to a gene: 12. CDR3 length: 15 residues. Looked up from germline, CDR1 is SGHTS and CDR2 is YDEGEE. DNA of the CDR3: TGTGCCAGCAGCGGGACTAGGGGTCTGCTAAGCGAGCAGTACGTC. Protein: CASSGTRGLLSEQYV.

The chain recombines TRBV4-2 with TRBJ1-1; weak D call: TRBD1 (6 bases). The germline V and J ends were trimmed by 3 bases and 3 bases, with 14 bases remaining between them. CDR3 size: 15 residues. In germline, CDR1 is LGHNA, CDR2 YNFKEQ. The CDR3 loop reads CASSQPQGAHTEAFF. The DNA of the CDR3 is TGTGCCAGCAGCCAGCCACAGGGAGCGCACACTGAAGCTTTCTTT.

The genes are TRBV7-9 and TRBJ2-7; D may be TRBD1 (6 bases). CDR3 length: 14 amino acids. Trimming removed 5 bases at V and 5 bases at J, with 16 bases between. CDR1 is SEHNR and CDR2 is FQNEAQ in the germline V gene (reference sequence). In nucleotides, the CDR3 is TGTGCCAGCAGCACAGGGACCACGGGGCACGAGCAGTACTTC. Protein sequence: CASSTGTTGHEQYF. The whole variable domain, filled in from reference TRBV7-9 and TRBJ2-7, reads DTGVSQNPRHKITKRGQNVTFRCDPISEHNRLYWYRQTLGQGPEFLTYFQNEAQLEKSRLLSDRFSAERPKGSFSTLEIQRTEQGDSAMYLCASSTGTTGHEQYFGPGTRLTVT.

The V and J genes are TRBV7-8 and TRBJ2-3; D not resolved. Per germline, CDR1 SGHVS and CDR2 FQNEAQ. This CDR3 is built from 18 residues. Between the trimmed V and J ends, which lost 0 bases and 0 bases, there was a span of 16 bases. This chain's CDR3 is CASSLAARTDSSTDTQYF. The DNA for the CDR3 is TGTGCCAGCAGCTTAGCTGCAAGGACGGATTCTAGCACAGATACGCAGTATTTT.

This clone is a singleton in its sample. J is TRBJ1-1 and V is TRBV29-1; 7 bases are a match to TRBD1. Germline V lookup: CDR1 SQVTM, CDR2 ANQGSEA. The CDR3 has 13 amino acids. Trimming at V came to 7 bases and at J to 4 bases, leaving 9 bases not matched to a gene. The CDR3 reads CSGATGEGTEAFF. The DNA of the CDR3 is TGCAGCGGTGCTACAGGGGAGGGCACTGAAGCTTTCTTT.

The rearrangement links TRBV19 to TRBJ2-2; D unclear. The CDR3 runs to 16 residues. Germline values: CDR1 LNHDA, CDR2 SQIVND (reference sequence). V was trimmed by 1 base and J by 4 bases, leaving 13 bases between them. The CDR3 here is CASSIGGSSGTGELFF. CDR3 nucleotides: TGTGCCAGTAGTATAGGAGGTAGCTCGGGCACCGGGGAGCTGTTTTTT.

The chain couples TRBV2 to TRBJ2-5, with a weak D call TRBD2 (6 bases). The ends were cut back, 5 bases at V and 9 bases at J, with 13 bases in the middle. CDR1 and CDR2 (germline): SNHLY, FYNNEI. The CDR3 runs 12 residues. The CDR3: CASSRTSWAQYF. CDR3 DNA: TGTGCCAGCAGTAGAACTAGCTGGGCCCAGTACTTC.

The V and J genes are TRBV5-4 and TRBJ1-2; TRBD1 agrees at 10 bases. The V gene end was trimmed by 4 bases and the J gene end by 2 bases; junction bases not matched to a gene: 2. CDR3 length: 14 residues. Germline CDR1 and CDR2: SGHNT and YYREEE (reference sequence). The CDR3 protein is CASSPGQGNYGYTF. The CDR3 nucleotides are TGTGCCAGCAGCCCGGGACAGGGGAACTATGGCTACACCTTC. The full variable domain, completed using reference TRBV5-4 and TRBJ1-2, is ETGVTQSPTHLIKTRGQQVTLRCSSQSGHNTVSWYQQALGQGPQFIFQYYREEENGRGNFPPRFSGLQFPNYSSELNVNALELDDSALYLCASSPGQGNYGYTFGSGTRLTVV.

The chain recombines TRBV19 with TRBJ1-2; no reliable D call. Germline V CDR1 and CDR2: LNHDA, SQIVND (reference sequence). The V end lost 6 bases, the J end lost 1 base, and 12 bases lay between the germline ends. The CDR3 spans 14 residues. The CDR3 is CASSLGHYNYGYTF. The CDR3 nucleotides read TGTGCCAGTAGCCTCGGTCATTATAACTATGGCTACACCTTC.

DNA of the CDR3: TGTGCCAGCAGCCCAACAGGTCAAGAGACCCAGTACTTC. Residues: CASSPTGQETQYF. V and J are TRBV11-2 and TRBJ2-5; TRBD1 is a possible D gene (5 bases). Trimming removed 5 bases from V and 2 bases from J, with 9 bases in between. CDR3 length: 13 residues. CDR1 and CDR2 (germline): SGHAT, FQNNGV.

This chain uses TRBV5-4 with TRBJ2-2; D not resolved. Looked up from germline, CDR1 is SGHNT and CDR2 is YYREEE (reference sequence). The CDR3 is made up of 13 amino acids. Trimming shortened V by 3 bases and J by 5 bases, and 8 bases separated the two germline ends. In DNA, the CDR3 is TGTGCCAGCAGCTACGGTCAGACCGGGGAGCTGTTTTTT. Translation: CASSYGQTGELFF.

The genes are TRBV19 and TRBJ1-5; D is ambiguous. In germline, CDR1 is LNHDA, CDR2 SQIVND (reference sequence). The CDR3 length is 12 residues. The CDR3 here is CASRGRGQPQHF. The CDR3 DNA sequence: TGTGCTTCTCGGGGTCGAGGTCAGCCCCAGCATTTT.

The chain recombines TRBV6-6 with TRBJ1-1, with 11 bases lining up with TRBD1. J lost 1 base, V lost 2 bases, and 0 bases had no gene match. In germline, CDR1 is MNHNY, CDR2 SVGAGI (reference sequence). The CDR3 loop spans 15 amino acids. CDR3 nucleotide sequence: TGTGCCAGCAGTTACGGGACAGGGGGGAACACTGAAGCTTTCTTT. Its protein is CASSYGTGGNTEAFF.

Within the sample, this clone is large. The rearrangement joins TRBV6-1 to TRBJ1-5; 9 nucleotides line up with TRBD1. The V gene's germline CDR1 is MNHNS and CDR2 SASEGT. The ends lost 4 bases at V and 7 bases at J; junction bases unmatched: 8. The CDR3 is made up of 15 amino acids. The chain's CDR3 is CASSGGQGRWQPQHF. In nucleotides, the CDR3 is TGTGCCAGCAGTGGGGGACAGGGAAGATGGCAGCCCCAGCATTTT.

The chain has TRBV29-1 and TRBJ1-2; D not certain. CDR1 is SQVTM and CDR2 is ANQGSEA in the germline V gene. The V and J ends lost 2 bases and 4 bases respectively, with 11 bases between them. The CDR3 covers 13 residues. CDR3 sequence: CSVERSEVYGYTF. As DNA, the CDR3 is TGCAGCGTTGAAAGGTCCGAGGTCTATGGCTACACCTTC.

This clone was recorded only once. CDR3 loop: CASSLGGPTDTQYF. CDR3 bases: TGCGCCAGCAGCTTGGGGGGGCCCACAGATACGCAGTATTTT. The V call is TRBV5-1, the J call TRBJ2-3; tentative D call: TRBD1 (6 bases). Trimming took off 0 bases at V and 2 bases at J, with 7 bases between the two ends. Germline CDR1 is SGHRS and CDR2 is YFSETQ. The length of the CDR3 is 14 residues.

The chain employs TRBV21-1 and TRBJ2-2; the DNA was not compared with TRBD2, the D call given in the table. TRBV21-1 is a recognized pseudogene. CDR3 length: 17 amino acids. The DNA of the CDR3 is TGTGCCAGCAGCAAAGTAGACCTAGCGGGGAAGTTCGGGGAGCTGTTTTTT. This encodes CASSKVDLAGKFGELFF.

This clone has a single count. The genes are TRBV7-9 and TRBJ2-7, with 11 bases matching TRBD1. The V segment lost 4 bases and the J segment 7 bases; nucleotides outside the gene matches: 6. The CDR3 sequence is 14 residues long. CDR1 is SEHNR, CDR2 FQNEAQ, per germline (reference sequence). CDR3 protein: CASSYGQGAEEQYF. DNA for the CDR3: TGTGCCAGCAGCTACGGACAGGGGGCGGAGGAGCAGTACTTC.

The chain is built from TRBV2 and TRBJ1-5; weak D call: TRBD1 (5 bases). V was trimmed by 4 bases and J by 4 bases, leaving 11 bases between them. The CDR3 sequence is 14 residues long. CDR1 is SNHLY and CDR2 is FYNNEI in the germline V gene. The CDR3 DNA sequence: TGTGCCAGCAGTGGGCAGGGTGGGAATCAGCCCCAGCATTTT. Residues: CASSGQGGNQPQHF.

CDR3 in amino acids: CASSLQGARNTIYF. CDR3 bases: TGTGCCAGCAGTTTACAGGGGGCGAGAAACACCATATATTTT. V is TRBV6-6 and J is TRBJ1-3; TRBD1 matches at 9 bases. V was clipped by 4 bases and J by 5 bases; unmatched bases: 3. The germline V gene encodes CDR1 MNHNY and CDR2 SVGAGI (reference sequence). This CDR3 comprises 14 residues.

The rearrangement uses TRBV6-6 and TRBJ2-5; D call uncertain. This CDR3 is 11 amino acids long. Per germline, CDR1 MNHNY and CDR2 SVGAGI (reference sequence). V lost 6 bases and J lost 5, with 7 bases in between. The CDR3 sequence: CASRHEETQYF. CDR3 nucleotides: TGTGCCAGCAGGCACGAGGAGACCCAGTACTTC.

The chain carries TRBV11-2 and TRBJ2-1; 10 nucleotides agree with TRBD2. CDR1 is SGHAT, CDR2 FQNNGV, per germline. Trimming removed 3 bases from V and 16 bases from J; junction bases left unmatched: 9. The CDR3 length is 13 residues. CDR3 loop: CASSLVIAGGKFF. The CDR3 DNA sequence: TGTGCCAGCAGCTTGGTGATAGCGGGGGGTAAATTCTTC.

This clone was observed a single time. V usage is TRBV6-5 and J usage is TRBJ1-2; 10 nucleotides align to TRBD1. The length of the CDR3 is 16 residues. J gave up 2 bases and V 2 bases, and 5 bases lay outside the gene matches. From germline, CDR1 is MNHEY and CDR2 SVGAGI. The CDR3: CASSYRTGGANYGYTF. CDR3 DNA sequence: TGTGCCAGCAGTTACCGGACAGGGGGTGCCAACTATGGCTACACCTTC.

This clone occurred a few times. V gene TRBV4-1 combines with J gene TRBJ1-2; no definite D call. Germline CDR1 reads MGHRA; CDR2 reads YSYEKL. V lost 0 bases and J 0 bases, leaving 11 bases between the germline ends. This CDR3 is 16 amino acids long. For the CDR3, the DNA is TGCGCCAGCAGCCAAGATCTGAGGAGCCCTAACTATGGCTACACCTTC. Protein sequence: CASSQDLRSPNYGYTF.

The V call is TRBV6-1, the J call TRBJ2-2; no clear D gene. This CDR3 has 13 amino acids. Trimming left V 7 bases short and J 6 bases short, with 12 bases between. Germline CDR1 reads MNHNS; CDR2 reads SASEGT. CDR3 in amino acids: CASNGYEAGELFF. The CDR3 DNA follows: TGTGCCAGCAATGGCTATGAGGCCGGGGAGCTGTTTTTT.

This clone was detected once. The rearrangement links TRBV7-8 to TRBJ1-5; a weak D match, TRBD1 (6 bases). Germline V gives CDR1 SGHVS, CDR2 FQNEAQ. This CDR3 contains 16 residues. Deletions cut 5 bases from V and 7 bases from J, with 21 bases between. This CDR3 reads CASSPSNRELGQPQHF. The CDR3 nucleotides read TGTGCCAGCAGCCCATCAAACAGGGAACTGGGGCAGCCCCAGCATTTT. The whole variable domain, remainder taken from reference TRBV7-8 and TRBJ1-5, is GAGVSQSPRYKVAKRGQDVALRCDPISGHVSLFWYQQALGQGPEFLTYFQNEAQLDKSGLPSDRFFAERPEGSVSTLKIQRTQQEDSAVYLCASSPSNRELGQPQHFGDGTRLSIL.

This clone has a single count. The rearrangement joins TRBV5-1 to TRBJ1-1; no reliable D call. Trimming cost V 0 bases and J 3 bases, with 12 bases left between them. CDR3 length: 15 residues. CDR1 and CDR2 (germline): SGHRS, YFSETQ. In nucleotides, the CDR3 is TGCGCCAGCAGCTTGGGGTGGCTGCAGTACACTGAAGCTTTCTTT. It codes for CASSLGWLQYTEAFF. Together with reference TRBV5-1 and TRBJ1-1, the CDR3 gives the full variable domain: KAGVTQTPRYLIKTRGQQVTLSCSPISGHRSVSWYQQTPGQGLQFLFEYFSETQRNKGNFPGRFSGRQFSNSRSEMNVSTLELGDSALYLCASSLGWLQYTEAFFGQGTRLTVV.